This TCR beta chain appears in the sequencing data of a study of blood T cells in healthy people across ages. Study conclusions and caveats: Fewer expanded clones and more diversity marked long-lived versus aged donors. Roughly linear declines in TCR beta diversity per million T cells occurred with age.

Combining a sample-barcoded 5' primer with a J-beta primer mix, a second PCR ran for roughly 7 to 12 cycles. MiXCR was run by TCRdb on the 5' RACE reads, yielding one entry per CDR3 protein. This table has 700,000 to 850,000 distinct CDR3 sequences, about 55% appearing once. Only a few counts were recorded for this clonotype. As yet, its antigen is unknown. CDR3 size: 14 residues. The V gene lost 6 bases and the J gene lost 6 bases, with 18 bases spanning the gap. Germline CDR1 is MDHEN and CDR2 is SYDVKM. The TCR was taken from a man older than 75 in good health. The rearrangement uses TRBV28 and TRBJ2-7; D not resolved. The sample comprised blood. The CDR3 spells CASRLHQLESEQYF. The CDR3 DNA follows: TGTGCCAGCAGGCTCCATCAGCTCGAGAGCGAGCAGTACTTC. The full variable domain, with the rest looked up from reference TRBV28 and TRBJ2-7, is DVKVTQSSRYLVKRTGEKVFLECVQDMDHENMFWYRQDPGLGLRLIYFSYDVKMKEKGDIPEGYSVSREKKERFSLILESASTNQTSMYLCASRLHQLESEQYFGPGTRLTVT.